One and the same sample provided the 31 T cell receptor beta chains below, sequenced in a study of cytomegalovirus exposure and HLA in healthy donors. The PCR used 60 Vbeta and 13 Jbeta primers. Sequencing was performed with immunoSEQ multiplex PCR; in TCRdb, only in-frame clones are kept and a portion is missing. The sample lists approximately 170,000 clones, 68% occurring once. The specimen sequenced was PBMCs. Source of these receptors: a woman in her 40s in good health and CMV-seropositive.

V gene TRBV10-1 combines with J gene TRBJ1-2; 8 bases agree with TRBD1. The V and J ends lost 5 bases and 5 bases, in that order; junction bases with no gene match: 4. There are 13 residues in the CDR3. Germline assignment: CDR1 WNHNN and CDR2 SYGVQD (reference sequence). The CDR3 DNA follows: TGCGCCAGCAGTTCGGACAGGGCATATGGCTACACCTTC. Translated: CASSSDRAYGYTF.

J is TRBJ2-1 and V is TRBV5-6; D gene unclear. CDR3 size: 13 residues. The germline V and J ends were trimmed by 2 bases and 3 bases, with 6 bases remaining between them. In germline, CDR1 is SGHDT, CDR2 YYEEEE. The DNA of the CDR3 is TGTGCCAGCAGCTTCGGGTTCTACAATGAGCAGTTCTTC. This sequence encodes CASSFGFYNEQFF.

The CDR3 loop reads CASSQGVRRGQGASDEQYF. The DNA for the CDR3 is TGCGCCAGCAGCCAGGGGGTTAGAAGGGGACAGGGGGCGTCAGACGAGCAGTACTTC. The rearrangement joins TRBV4-1 to TRBJ2-7; 12 bases fit TRBD1. After removal of 3 bases from V and 5 bases from J, the junction contained 17 bases not matched to a gene. Per the germline V gene, CDR1 is MGHRA and CDR2 is YSYEKL. The CDR3 extends over 19 amino acids.

The chain's CDR3 is CASSLGEARETQYF. The CDR3 region has the DNA TGCGCCAGCAGCCTGGGGGAGGCCCGGGAGACCCAGTACTTC. The chain carries TRBV5-1 and TRBJ2-5; a possible D gene is TRBD2 (6 bases). Germline V CDR1 and CDR2: SGHRS, YFSETQ. Trimming removed 4 bases at V and 5 bases at J, with 15 bases between. This CDR3 spans 14 amino acids.

This clone was seen a single time. The chain carries TRBV5-6 and TRBJ2-1; 11 bases align to TRBD1. Germline CDR1 is SGHDT and CDR2 is YYEEEE. The CDR3 contains 16 residues. The ends lost 1 base at V and 6 bases at J; junction bases unmatched: 6. As DNA, the CDR3 is TGTGCCAGCAGCTTGTATTCCGGGACAGGGGGCAATGAGCAGTTCTTC. This codes for CASSLYSGTGGNEQFF.

V is TRBV6-5 and J is TRBJ2-6; D call uncertain. Per germline, CDR1 MNHEY and CDR2 SVGAGI. V lost 2 bases and J 3 bases, leaving 8 bases between the germline ends. This CDR3 region has 15 residues. The CDR3, as DNA: TGTGCCAGCAGTTACGTCCGCGATGGGGCCAACGTCCTGACTTTC. Protein product: CASSYVRDGANVLTF.

The rearrangement links TRBV2 to TRBJ2-5, with 7 positions matching TRBD2. The CDR3 is 13 residues long. Unmatched junction bases numbered 8, after V lost 8 bases and J lost 5 bases. Germline CDR1 and CDR2: SNHLY and FYNNEI. The CDR3 DNA follows: TGTGCCAGCCGCAAGCTAGCGGTGGAGACCCAGTACTTC. Its protein product is CASRKLAVETQYF.

V gene TRBV28 combines with J gene TRBJ1-5; D is undetermined. There are 13 residues in the CDR3. Germline lookup yields CDR1 MDHEN and CDR2 SYDVKM. The V gene lost 6 bases and the J gene lost 4 bases, with 10 bases spanning the gap. The CDR3 DNA is TGTGCCAGCAGCTCTACTATGAATCAGCCCCAGCATTTT. Translation gives CASSSTMNQPQHF. Drawing the rest from reference TRBV28 and TRBJ1-5, the complete variable domain is DVKVTQSSRYLVKRTGEKVFLECVQDMDHENMFWYRQDPGLGLRLIYFSYDVKMKEKGDIPEGYSVSREKKERFSLILESASTNQTSMYLCASSSTMNQPQHFGDGTRLSIL.

The rearrangement joins TRBV5-6 to TRBJ1-4; D gene unclear. The germline V and J ends were trimmed by 3 bases and 7 bases, with 7 bases remaining between them. The V gene's germline CDR1 is SGHDT and CDR2 YYEEEE. There are 12 residues in the CDR3. CDR3 in amino acids: CASSSDSEKLFF. CDR3 DNA sequence: TGTGCCAGCAGCTCGGACTCTGAAAAACTGTTTTTT.

The chain recombines TRBV7-2 with TRBJ2-3; possible D gene TRBD1, 5 bases. Germline V CDR1 and CDR2: SGHTA, FQGNSA. Trimming cost V 5 bases and J 0 bases, with 12 bases left between them. There are 15 residues in the CDR3. CDR3 sequence reads: CASSQKGASTDTQYF. In nucleotides, the CDR3 is TGTGCCAGCAGCCAGAAAGGGGCTAGCACAGATACGCAGTATTTT.

This chain connects TRBV12-5 to TRBJ2-1, with 12 bases fitting TRBD2. Germline values: CDR1 LGHNT, CDR2 FRNRAP. This CDR3 is built from 18 residues. V dropped 7 bases and J dropped 4; count of bases not matched to a gene: 14. CDR3 nucleotides: TGTGCTAGTGCCTTGACTAGCGGGAGCGCCATCGGATACAATGAGCAGTTCTTC. This gives the protein CASALTSGSAIGYNEQFF.

The V and J genes are TRBV6-5 and TRBJ2-7, with 8 bases identical to TRBD1. CDR1 MNHEY and CDR2 SVGAGI come from the germline V gene. The CDR3 has 15 amino acids. J gave up 2 bases and V 0 bases, and 3 bases lay outside the gene matches. CDR3 amino acids: CASSYSGDRPYEQYF. Written as DNA, the CDR3 is TGTGCCAGCAGTTACTCGGGGGACAGGCCCTACGAGCAGTACTTC.

J is TRBJ2-1 and V is TRBV7-2; the match to TRBD2 covers 14 bases. Germline CDR1 is SGHTA and CDR2 is FQGNSA. The CDR3 totals 15 residues. Unmatched junction bases numbered 4, after V lost 5 bases and J lost 7 bases. CDR3 DNA: TGTGCCAGCAGCCCCTGGACTAGCGGGGGGAATGAGCAGTTCTTC. Its protein product is CASSPWTSGGNEQFF. The full variable domain, rest sourced from reference TRBV7-2 and TRBJ2-1, is GAGVSQSPSNKVTEKGKDVELRCDPISGHTALYWYRQSLGQGLEFLIYFQGNSAPDKSGLPSDRFSAERTGGSVSTLTIQRTQQEDSAVYLCASSPWTSGGNEQFFGPGTRLTVL.

This chain uses TRBV4-1 with TRBJ2-5, with a tentative D call TRBD1 (5 bases). The V end was cut by 1 base, the J end by 3 bases, with 9 bases between. The CDR3 has 14 amino acids. Germline CDR1 MGHRA, CDR2 YSYEKL. CDR3 nucleotides: TGCGCCAGCAGCCAAGCGGAAGGGGAAGAGACCCAGTACTTC. It encodes CASSQAEGEETQYF.

Notes on this clone: Germline and junction disagree at one end, which may indicate a read error. The chain uses TRBV7-7 and TRBJ2-3, with D possibly TRBD2 on 6 matching bases. CDR3 length equals 16 residues. Germline CDR1 reads SSHAT; CDR2 reads FNYEAQ (reference sequence). CDR3 protein: CASSLEALANTDTQYF. DNA for the CDR3: TGTGCTAGCAGCTTAGAGGCGCTAGCGAACACAGATACGCAGTATTTT.

The chain has TRBV5-6 and TRBJ2-1, with a tentative D call TRBD1 (6 bases). CDR1 and CDR2 from the germline V gene are SGHDT and YYEEEE. The CDR3 sequence is 16 residues long. Trimming shortened V by 4 bases and J by 9 bases, and 23 bases separated the two germline ends. Written as DNA, the CDR3 is TGTGCCAGCAGCCAATACCAAAGTTACAGGGATCCTGAGCAGTTCTTC. This codes for CASSQYQSYRDPEQFF.

This clone was counted a few times. The CDR3 region has the DNA TGTGCCAGCAGCTTGCCCGGGACTAATGAAAAACTGTTTTTT. This codes for CASSLPGTNEKLFF. The rearrangement links TRBV5-4 to TRBJ1-4; D ambiguous. Germline-derived CDR1 and CDR2 are SGHNT and YYREEE (reference sequence). Trimming cost V 1 base and J 2 bases, with 6 bases left between them. The CDR3 covers 14 residues.

V and J are TRBV19 and TRBJ2-5; weak D call: TRBD1 (6 bases). V was pared by 1 base and J by 4 bases, with 10 bases between. The CDR3 loop spans 14 amino acids. The germline V gene has CDR1 LNHDA and CDR2 SQIVND (reference sequence). The CDR3 reads CASSIVGRGETQYF. The CDR3 DNA reads TGTGCCAGTAGTATAGTAGGCAGGGGAGAGACCCAGTACTTC.

The genes are TRBV11-2 and TRBJ1-1; D is ambiguous. Germline assignment: CDR1 SGHAT and CDR2 FQNNGV. This CDR3 has 11 amino acids. V was clipped by 4 bases and J by 3 bases, with 3 bases between them. In DNA form, the CDR3 reads TGTGCCAGCAGCTCGGACACTGAAGCTTTCTTT. Translated: CASSSDTEAFF.

The CDR3: CASSERGGIEKLFF. CDR3 in DNA: TGTGCCAGCAGTGAGAGGGGGGGCATTGAAAAACTGTTTTTT. The chain recombines TRBV6-1 with TRBJ1-4; possible D gene TRBD1, 6 bases. V was pared by 3 bases and J by 7 bases, with 12 bases between. Germline V CDR1 and CDR2: MNHNS, SASEGT. This CDR3 has 14 residues.

Of note for this clone: Mismatch with germline at one junction end may stem from a read error. The chain combines TRBV5-6 with TRBJ1-1; D not resolved. The CDR3 loop spans 14 amino acids. Germline V gene data show CDR1 as SGHDT and CDR2 as YYEEEE. CDR3 bases: TGTGCCAGCAGCCCCGATGGGCTCGACACTGGAGCTTTCTTT. Translation gives CASSPDGLDTGAFF.

The rearrangement joins TRBV29-1 to TRBJ1-3, with TRBD1 as a possible D gene (6 bases). Trimming stripped 3 bases from V and 3 bases from J, with 9 bases between. In germline, CDR1 is SQVTM, CDR2 ANQGSEA. The CDR3 runs 13 residues. The CDR3 loop is CSVDAQGGNTIYF. CDR3 bases: TGCAGCGTTGATGCACAGGGTGGAAACACCATATATTTT.

This chain links TRBV19 with TRBJ2-2, with a possible D match to TRBD2 (6 bases). This CDR3 is 16 amino acids long. From germline, CDR1 is LNHDA and CDR2 SQIVND (reference sequence). The CDR3 region has the DNA TGTGCGACAACGGTTGCGGAGGGAGGAGGTACCGGGGAGCTGTTTTTT. Encoded protein: CATTVAEGGGTGELFF.

This clone was found a few times. Different DNA sequences within this sample yield the same CDR3. The rearrangement joins TRBV19 to TRBJ1-5; 7 nucleotides align to TRBD1. Germline V lookup: CDR1 LNHDA, CDR2 SQIVND (reference sequence). The junction had 14 bases not matched to a gene; V was cut back by 8 bases and J by 7 bases. The CDR3 is 15 residues long. The CDR3 loop reads CASGGDRVLKQPQHF. The CDR3 DNA is TGTGCCAGTGGTGGAGACAGGGTCTTAAAACAGCCCCAGCATTTT.

This chain connects TRBV7-8 to TRBJ1-2, with a tentative D call TRBD1 (5 bases). Looked up from germline, CDR1 is SGHVS and CDR2 is FQNEAQ. This CDR3 contains 15 residues. The V end lost 1 base, the J end lost 2 bases, and 11 bases lay between the germline ends. CDR3 sequence: CASSLEGARNYGYTF. CDR3 bases: TGTGCCAGCAGCTTAGAAGGGGCTCGGAACTATGGCTACACCTTC.

Details on this clone: An end of the junction differs from the germline gene, which may be a read error. The V call is TRBV5-6, the J call TRBJ1-6, with D uncertain. In germline, CDR1 is SGHDT, CDR2 YYEEEE. The CDR3 covers 13 residues. Written as DNA, the CDR3 is TGTGCCAGCAGCTTTACAGCTAATTCACCCCTCAACTTT. This sequence encodes CASSFTANSPLNF.

The CDR3 coding sequence is TGTGCCAGCGGTATAGGGGGGGATATGGAGACCCAGTACTTC. Translation gives CASGIGGDMETQYF. V and J are TRBV25-1 and TRBJ2-5, with D possibly TRBD2 on 7 matching bases. Germline V gene lookup returns CDR1 MGHDK and CDR2 SYGVNS. This CDR3 has 14 amino acids. V lost 8 bases, J lost 5 bases, and 18 bases lay in between.

The genes are TRBV28 and TRBJ2-1, with 12 bases lining up with TRBD1. Trimming took 4 bases from V and 9 from J; bases not matched to a gene: 7. CDR1 and CDR2 from the germline V gene are MDHEN and SYDVKM. The CDR3 spans 15 residues. The CDR3 reads CASSSPGTGGSEQFF. The CDR3 bases are TGTGCCAGCAGTTCCCCAGGGACAGGGGGCAGTGAGCAGTTCTTC. The full variable domain, with the rest looked up from reference TRBV28 and TRBJ2-1, is DVKVTQSSRYLVKRTGEKVFLECVQDMDHENMFWYRQDPGLGLRLIYFSYDVKMKEKGDIPEGYSVSREKKERFSLILESASTNQTSMYLCASSSPGTGGSEQFFGPGTRLTVL.

This clone was found a few times. The V and J genes are TRBV5-6 and TRBJ2-5; D call uncertain. The tail of the sequence fits TRBJ2-7 better, so the J call may be wrong. The CDR3 sequence is 12 residues long. The V gene's germline CDR1 is SGHDT and CDR2 YYEEEE. The CDR3 DNA follows: TGTGCCAGCAGCTTGATGAGCTACGAGCAGTACTTC. Its translation is CASSLMSYEQYF.

The chain has TRBV27 and TRBJ1-5; TRBD1 agrees at 7 bases. Germline-derived CDR1 and CDR2 are MNHEY and SMNVEV (reference sequence). The V and J ends lost 5 bases and 1 base, in that order; junction bases with no gene match: 5. The CDR3 sequence is 15 residues long. The CDR3 coding sequence is TGTGCCAGCAGTACGCCGGGACAGAGCAATCAGCCCCAGCATTTT. It specifies CASSTPGQSNQPQHF.

The CDR3 region is CASSQTITRGRNTEAFF. The CDR3 DNA follows: TGCGCCAGCAGCCAGACTATCACCAGGGGGCGGAACACTGAAGCTTTCTTT. The chain links TRBV4-1 to TRBJ1-1; 8 nucleotides agree with TRBD1. The CDR3 is made up of 17 amino acids. Germline CDR1 is MGHRA and CDR2 is YSYEKL. J lost 1 base, V lost 3 bases, and 10 bases had no gene match.